Sequencing of this T cell receptor beta chain was carried out in a study of early T cells in non-severe SARS-CoV-2 infection. TCRdb passed the 5' RACE reads through MiXCR, listing each CDR3 protein once. The repertoire includes more than 85,000 distinct CDR3 sequences, 10% to 15% of them detected once, and 3.5% to 4% sits in the top ten. Germline CDR1 and CDR2: SGHRS and YFSETQ. After removal of 6 bases from V and 4 bases from J, the junction contained 5 bases not matched to a gene. The CDR3 extends over 14 amino acids. This chain uses TRBV5-1 with TRBJ2-2, with 8 bases lining up with TRBD2. The specimen comprised whole blood, sampled at baseline. The sequence came from an adult who was a healthcare worker with PCR-confirmed SARS-CoV-2 infection or an uninfected control (not recorded which). This CDR3 is CASTSGSSTGELFF. The CDR3 DNA is TGCGCCAGCACAAGCGGGAGTTCCACCGGGGAGCTGTTTTTT.